These 16 T cell receptor beta chains came from one sample sequenced in a study of cytotoxic CD8 clonotypes in ibrutinib-treated CLL (dated by TCRdb to about 2021). Libraries were made using the immunoSEQ multiplex PCR assay. TCRdb took this table from immuneACCESS and kept in-frame rearrangements with V and J called. Such tables lack part of the clones; where checked against another copy, unresolved V genes explain under half of the gap, and the rest is unexplained. For this sample there are about 200,000 clones; over 60% appear just once. The top ten clonotypes cover 13% of the sample. The sample's time point label, in plain terms: 20 to 25 months on ibrutinib. Sequenced here: PBMCs, sampled after 24 months of ibrutinib treatment. Receptors originate from a human donor with chronic lymphocytic leukemia.

This clone has a single count. This rearrangement joins TRBV19 to TRBJ2-1, with TRBD2 matching over 9 bases. Losses at the gene ends were 5 bases for V and 0 bases for J; bases not matched to a gene: 2. CDR1 LNHDA and CDR2 SQIVND come from the germline V gene (reference sequence). This CDR3 is 15 amino acids long. CDR3 in DNA: TGTGCCAGTAGTTTTAGCGGGAGCTCCTACAATGAGCAGTTCTTC. This sequence encodes CASSFSGSSYNEQFF.

CDR3 region: CASSSSPGSYEQYF. CDR3 nucleotides: TGTGCCAGCAGCTCCAGTCCAGGCTCCTACGAGCAGTACTTC. The V gene is TRBV5-4, the J gene TRBJ2-7; D is unclear. The germline CDR1 and CDR2 sequences are SGHNT and YYREEE (reference sequence). V shed 3 bases and J shed 0 bases, with 10 bases lying between them. This CDR3 comprises 14 residues.

The chain carries TRBV20-1 and TRBJ2-1; a weak D match, TRBD2 (6 bases). The CDR3 is 11 residues long. Per the germline V gene, CDR1 is DFQATT and CDR2 is SNEGSKA (reference sequence). The germline V and J ends were trimmed by 6 bases and 7 bases, with 10 bases remaining between them. CDR3 amino acids: CSASSANEQFF. For the CDR3, the DNA is TGCAGTGCATCTAGCGCGAATGAGCAGTTCTTC.

The V gene is TRBV14, the J gene TRBJ1-2, with D tentatively TRBD1 (6 bases). The CDR3 spans 15 residues. Germline loops: CDR1 SGHDN, CDR2 FVKESK. Trimming pared 1 base from V and 7 bases from J, leaving 16 bases between. The CDR3 coding sequence is TGTGCCAGCAGCCAAGTGTTGGGGGCGCTTTCTGGCTACACCTTC. Protein: CASSQVLGALSGYTF.

The J gene is TRBJ1-1, the V gene TRBV2; TRBD1 is a possible D gene (6 bases). With 8 bases removed from V and 4 bases from J, the gap between germline ends came to 17 bases. Germline CDR1 is SNHLY and CDR2 is FYNNEI. The CDR3 loop spans 14 amino acids. The CDR3 DNA sequence: TGTGCCAGCGGATCACAGGGCGGGGGCACTGAAGCTTTCTTT. Amino acids: CASGSQGGGTEAFF.

The chain carries TRBV7-2 and TRBJ1-2; maybe TRBD1 (6 bases). V was trimmed by 1 base and J by 3 bases, leaving 9 bases between them. The CDR3 is made up of 14 amino acids. Germline V gives CDR1 SGHTA, CDR2 FQGNSA. The CDR3 protein is CASSLVRGDYGYTF. The CDR3 DNA reads as TGTGCCAGCAGCTTAGTCAGGGGAGACTATGGCTACACCTTC.

V is TRBV5-4 and J is TRBJ2-2; a possible D gene is TRBD2 (6 bases). The CDR3 runs to 16 residues. V was clipped by 9 bases and J by 2 bases, with 20 bases between them. The germline CDR1 and CDR2 sequences are SGHNT and YYREEE (reference sequence). CDR3: CATRINGGGNTGELFF. DNA of the CDR3: TGTGCCACAAGGATAAACGGGGGTGGAAACACCGGGGAGCTGTTTTTT. Combining the CDR3 with reference TRBV5-4 and TRBJ2-2 gives the whole variable domain ETGVTQSPTHLIKTRGQQVTLRCSSQSGHNTVSWYQQALGQGPQFIFQYYREEENGRGNFPPRFSGLQFPNYSSELNVNALELDDSALYLCATRINGGGNTGELFFGEGSRLTVL.

The J gene is TRBJ1-1, the V gene TRBV11-2; D gene ambiguous. The CDR3 is 14 amino acids. Germline assignment: CDR1 SGHAT and CDR2 FQNNGV. Between the trimmed V and J ends, which lost 5 bases and 7 bases, there was a span of 17 bases. Here the CDR3 DNA reads TGTGCCAGCAGCCCCTCAGCCGGGCTGGGTGAAGCTTTCTTT. Protein sequence: CASSPSAGLGEAFF.

This chain uses TRBV9 with TRBJ1-3; no clear D. The CDR3 has 14 amino acids. Trimming removed 0 bases from V and 2 bases from J, with 6 bases in between. The V gene's germline CDR1 is SGDLS and CDR2 YYNGEE. The CDR3 DNA is TGTGCCAGCAGCGTAGGGACGGCTGGAAACACCATATATTTT. Its translation: CASSVGTAGNTIYF. The full variable domain, with the rest looked up from reference TRBV9 and TRBJ1-3, is DSGVTQTPKHLITATGQRVTLRCSPRSGDLSVYWYQQSLDQGLQFLIQYYNGEERAKGNILERFSAQQFPDLHSELNLSSLELGDSALYFCASSVGTAGNTIYFGEGSWLTVV.

This clone was recorded only once. The genes are TRBV2 and TRBJ2-5, with TRBD2 identical over 14 bases. CDR1 is SNHLY, CDR2 FYNNEI, per germline. The CDR3 has 15 amino acids. J lost 1 base, V lost 8 bases, and 3 bases had no gene match. The CDR3 here is CASSGTSGSQETQYF. The CDR3 nucleotides are TGTGCCAGCTCTGGGACTAGCGGGAGCCAAGAGACCCAGTACTTC.

This clone has more than one count but fewer than ten. The gene calls are TRBV11-2 and TRBJ1-1, with 9 bases identical to TRBD1. The CDR3 length is 16 residues. Germline-derived CDR1 and CDR2 are SGHAT and FQNNGV. The V gene end was trimmed by 5 bases and the J gene end by 0 bases; junction bases not matched to a gene: 7. The chain's CDR3 is CASSVRTGVMNTEAFF. For the CDR3, the DNA is TGTGCCAGCAGCGTGAGGACAGGGGTTATGAACACTGAAGCTTTCTTT.

The chain joins TRBV6-1 to TRBJ1-2; 8 nucleotides line up with TRBD1. CDR1 is MNHNS and CDR2 is SASEGT in the germline V gene. The V segment lost 7 bases and the J segment 4 bases; nucleotides outside the gene matches: 11. The CDR3 contains 15 residues. In DNA form, the CDR3 reads TGTGCCAGCACAGATTTTCAGGGGGCTACCTATGGCTACACCTTC. Translating it yields CASTDFQGATYGYTF.

This sequence joins TRBV18 and TRBJ2-7; TRBD1 aligns across 7 bases. The V gene end was trimmed by 0 bases and the J gene end by 4 bases; junction bases not matched to a gene: 6. Germline-derived CDR1 and CDR2 are KGHSH and LQKENI. CDR3 length: 15 amino acids. Written as DNA, the CDR3 is TGTGCCAGCTCACCACCGGGACAGCCCACTTACGAGCAGTACTTC. This sequence encodes CASSPPGQPTYEQYF.

The J gene is TRBJ1-2, the V gene TRBV5-1; D perhaps matches TRBD1 (6 bases). Trimming removed 4 bases at V and 6 bases at J, with 16 bases between. The germline CDR1 and CDR2 sequences are SGHRS and YFSETQ. This CDR3 has 14 residues. The CDR3 reads CASSPTGAEDGYTF. The CDR3 DNA is TGCGCCAGCAGCCCGACGGGGGCGGAGGATGGCTACACCTTC.

V is TRBV6-4 and J is TRBJ1-1; D is ambiguous. V was trimmed by 0 bases and J by 4 bases, leaving 9 bases between them. Germline V lookup: CDR1 MRHNA, CDR2 SNTAGT. This CDR3 spans 14 amino acids. The CDR3 sequence is CASSDSLWGTEAFF. The CDR3 DNA reads as TGTGCCAGCAGTGACTCGCTCTGGGGCACTGAAGCTTTCTTT.

The rearrangement joins TRBV12-5 to TRBJ2-5; D gene unclear. The ends were cut back, 3 bases at V and 5 bases at J, with 19 bases in the middle. CDR3 length equals 16 residues. From germline, CDR1 is LGHNT and CDR2 FRNRAP. The CDR3 nucleotides are TGTGCTAGTGGTTTACCTAAAGGGTCAGCTGGGGAGACCCAGTACTTC. This gives the protein CASGLPKGSAGETQYF.